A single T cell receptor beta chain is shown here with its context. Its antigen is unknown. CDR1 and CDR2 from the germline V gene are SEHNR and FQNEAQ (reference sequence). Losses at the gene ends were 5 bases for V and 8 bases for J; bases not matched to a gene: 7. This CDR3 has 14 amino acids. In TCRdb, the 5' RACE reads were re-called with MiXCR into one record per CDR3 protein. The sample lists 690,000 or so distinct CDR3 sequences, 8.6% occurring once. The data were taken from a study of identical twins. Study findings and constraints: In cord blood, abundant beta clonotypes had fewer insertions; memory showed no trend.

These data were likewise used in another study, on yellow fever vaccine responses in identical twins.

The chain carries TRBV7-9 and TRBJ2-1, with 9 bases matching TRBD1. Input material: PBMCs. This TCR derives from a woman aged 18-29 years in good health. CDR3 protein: CASSRGDRADEQFF. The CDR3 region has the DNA TGTGCCAGCAGCCGCGGGGACAGGGCGGATGAGCAGTTCTTC.